The rows below give T cell receptor beta chains drawn from one sample of a study of T cell responses to AZD1222 COVID-19 vaccine. Sequenced by immunoSEQ multiplex PCR; TCRdb stores in-frame clones only, minus some. The table has some 130,000 clones, around 90% seen once. Sequenced material: peripheral blood, taken on day 0 of AZD1222 vaccination. The receptors come from an adult in good health. The CDR3 runs from the conserved cysteine through the conserved F or W. Fields, in order: clone size, D gene, CDR3 length, J gene, V gene, CDR3 DNA, CDR3 protein. D genes are given only for firm matches. Part of the rows lack a size; the others show once, few, many or a class for expanded clones.

size: NA; D: TRBD1; length: 16; J: TRBJ1-4; V: TRBV5-4; DNA: TGTGCCAGCAGCTTCAAAGGGACAGCTGGTAATGAAAAACTGTTTTTT; CDR3: CASSFKGTAGNEKLFF
size: NA; D: TRBD2; length: 15; J: TRBJ2-2; V: TRBV5-4; DNA: TGTGCCAGCAGCGGGGGGGGACTGAACACCGGGGAGCTGTTTTTT; CDR3: CASSGGGLNTGELFF
size: once; D: TRBD1; length: 15; J: TRBJ1-2; V: TRBV19; DNA: TGTGCCAGGTTCGGGGACAGGGGAGCTAACTATGGCTACACCTTC; CDR3: CARFGDRGANYGYTF
size: NA; D: TRBD2; length: 15; J: TRBJ2-7; V: TRBV7-6; DNA: TGTGCCAGCAGCCCTGACGGACTAGCGTGGGGCGAGCAGTACTTC; CDR3: CASSPDGLAWGEQYF
size: NA; D: NA; length: 15; J: TRBJ1-5; V: TRBV4-2; DNA: TGTGCCAGCAGCCAAGATCAGGGAATGGATCAGCCCCAGCATTTT; CDR3: CASSQDQGMDQPQHF
size: NA; D: TRBD1; length: 21; J: TRBJ1-3; V: TRBV10-3; DNA: TGTGCCATCAGTGATTCCCTGGGGGGACAGGGGGTAGGAAGCTCTGGAAACACCATATATTTT; CDR3: CAISDSLGGQGVGSSGNTIYF
size: once; D: NA; length: 15; J: TRBJ2-1; V: TRBV2; DNA: TGTGCCAGCAGTGAAGAGCTCGGGTCCTACAATGAGCAGTTCTTC; CDR3: CASSEELGSYNEQFF
size: NA; D: NA; length: 13; J: TRBJ1-5; V: TRBV18; DNA: TGTGCCAGCTCACCGGGCGAAAATCAGCCCCAGCATTTT; CDR3: CASSPGENQPQHF
size: few; D: NA; length: 11; J: TRBJ2-1; V: TRBV29-1; DNA: TGCAGCGCGCCGGTCTACAATGAGCAGTTCTTC; CDR3: CSAPVYNEQFF
size: NA; D: NA; length: 12; J: TRBJ1-1; V: TRBV6-1; DNA: TGTGCCAGCAGTGACCCATCCGGAGGAGCTTTCTTT; CDR3: CASSDPSGGAFF
size: NA; D: NA; length: 13; J: TRBJ1-2; V: TRBV12-3/TRBV12-4; DNA: TGTGCCAGCAGTTTGGCCGGGACTTATGGCTACACCTTC; CDR3: CASSLAGTYGYTF
size: NA; D: NA; length: 15; J: TRBJ1-5; V: TRBV2; DNA: TGTGCCAGCAGTGTAGGACACTTTACGAATCAGCCCCAGCATTTT; CDR3: CASSVGHFTNQPQHF
size: few; D: TRBD1; length: 16; J: TRBJ1-3; V: TRBV6-6; DNA: TGTGCCAGCAGCTTCGGACAGGGGAACTCTGGAAACACCATATATTTT; CDR3: CASSFGQGNSGNTIYF
size: NA; D: TRBD2; length: 17; J: TRBJ2-1; V: TRBV19; DNA: TGTGCCAGTAGTAAAACTAGCGGGGGGGCTAAGGTGAATGAGCAGTTCTTC; CDR3: CASSKTSGGAKVNEQFF
size: few; D: NA; length: 14; J: TRBJ1-6; V: TRBV11-2; DNA: TGTGCCAGCAGCCAACCCTACCCGAATTCACCCCTCCACTTT; CDR3: CASSQPYPNSPLHF
size: NA; D: TRBD1; length: 17; J: TRBJ2-1; V: TRBV11-2; DNA: TGTGCCAGCAGCCAAATCCTCACAGGGGCCTTCTACAATGAGCAGTTCTTC; CDR3: CASSQILTGAFYNEQFF
size: NA; D: NA; length: 14; J: TRBJ2-5; V: TRBV6-5; DNA: TGTGCCAGCAGTTACGCGCAGGGGCGAGAGACCCAGTACTTC; CDR3: CASSYAQGRETQYF
size: NA; D: TRBD1; length: 13; J: TRBJ1-2; V: TRBV27; DNA: TGTGCCAGCGGACCGACAGGGTCGGATGGCTACACCTTC; CDR3: CASGPTGSDGYTF
size: NA; D: TRBD1; length: 13; J: TRBJ1-2; V: TRBV5-4; DNA: TGTGCCAGCATAAGACAGGGGGCGGATGGCTACACCTTC; CDR3: CASIRQGADGYTF
size: NA; D: TRBD1; length: 16; J: TRBJ1-2; V: TRBV7-9; DNA: TGTGCCAGCAGCTTACTACTAGACAGGGACAACTATGGCTACACCTTC; CDR3: CASSLLLDRDNYGYTF
size: once; D: NA; length: 14; J: TRBJ1-1; V: TRBV7-2; DNA: TGTGCCAGCAGCCGTTCACCTGAACACACTGAAGCTTTCTTT; CDR3: CASSRSPEHTEAFF
size: NA; D: NA; length: 15; J: TRBJ2-3; V: TRBV20-1; DNA: TGCAGTGCTAGTTTAGTCTACTCTAGCACAGATACGCAGTATTTT; CDR3: CSASLVYSSTDTQYF
size: once; D: NA; length: 15; J: TRBJ1-6; V: TRBV7-2; DNA: TGTGCCAGCAGCTTAATGTTGCAGGTTTCCTATCCCCTCCACTTT; CDR3: CASSLMLQVSYPLHF
size: NA; D: NA; length: 14; J: TRBJ2-3; V: TRBV7-9; DNA: TGTGCCAGCAGCGGACTAACTAGCACAGATACGCAGTATTTT; CDR3: CASSGLTSTDTQYF
size: NA; D: NA; length: 15; J: TRBJ1-2; V: TRBV7-3; DNA: TGTGCCAGCAGCCCGCCGACAAGTGTTAACTATGGCTACACCTTC; CDR3: CASSPPTSVNYGYTF
size: NA; D: NA; length: 12; J: TRBJ1-1; V: TRBV30; DNA: TGTGCCCTCGTGAGGGAGAACACTGAAGCTTTCTTT; CDR3: CALVRENTEAFF
size: once; D: TRBD1; length: 19; J: TRBJ1-6; V: TRBV27; DNA: TGTGCCAGCAGTTTCTGGACAGGAACTAAGGGGATAGGTAATTCACCCCTCCACTTT; CDR3: CASSFWTGTKGIGNSPLHF
size: NA; D: NA; length: 13; J: TRBJ2-2; V: TRBV5-1; DNA: TGCGCCAGCCGCTCAGAACTTACCGGGGAGCTGTTTTTT; CDR3: CASRSELTGELFF
size: NA; D: TRBD1; length: 15; J: TRBJ2-2; V: TRBV11-3; DNA: TGTGCCAGCAGCTTGGGACAGGGGAACACCGGGGAGCTGTTTTTT; CDR3: CASSLGQGNTGELFF
size: NA; D: NA; length: 13; J: TRBJ1-1; V: TRBV2; DNA: TGTGCCAGCGCAGGGGACGCGAACACTGAAGCTTTCTTT; CDR3: CASAGDANTEAFF
size: NA; D: NA; length: 13; J: TRBJ1-2; V: TRBV6-1; DNA: TGTGCCAGCAGTGACCTTGGGCCCTATGGCTACACCTTC; CDR3: CASSDLGPYGYTF
size: NA; D: NA; length: 15; J: TRBJ1-2; V: TRBV19; DNA: TGTGCCAGCATGGGCAGCATCGCCCCCCACTATGGCTACACCTTC; CDR3: CASMGSIAPHYGYTF
size: NA; D: NA; length: 18; J: TRBJ1-6; V: TRBV7-3; DNA: TGTGCCAGCAGCTTAATGGGGTCCGGGACCGTAAAGGGCTCACCCCTCCACTTT; CDR3: CASSLMGSGTVKGSPLHF
size: NA; D: NA; length: 14; J: TRBJ1-1; V: TRBV4-2; DNA: TGTGCCAGCAGCCTCCTCCCCCCACAGAATGAAGCTTTCTTT; CDR3: CASSLLPPQNEAFF
size: NA; D: NA; length: 11; J: TRBJ2-5; V: TRBV30; DNA: TGTGCCTGGAGCTTGTTGGGGACCCAGTACTTC; CDR3: CAWSLLGTQYF
size: NA; D: NA; length: 13; J: TRBJ2-2; V: TRBV6-5; DNA: TGTGCCAGCCGACAAGCGAACACCGGGGAGCTGTTTTTT; CDR3: CASRQANTGELFF
size: NA; D: NA; length: 15; J: TRBJ2-1; V: TRBV6-1; DNA: TGTGCCAGCAGTGAAGCGGGCTTCCCTTTAAATGAGCAGTTCTTC; CDR3: CASSEAGFPLNEQFF
size: NA; D: NA; length: 11; J: TRBJ1-1; V: TRBV20-1; DNA: TGCAGTGCTAGACCAGGGTTTGAAGCTTTCTTT; CDR3: CSARPGFEAFF
size: NA; D: NA; length: 14; J: TRBJ1-3; V: TRBV3-1/TRBV3-2; DNA: TGTGCCAGCAGCCAAGGGGGCTCTGGAAACACCATATATTTT; CDR3: CASSQGGSGNTIYF
size: NA; D: TRBD2; length: 15; J: TRBJ2-3; V: TRBV9; DNA: TGTGCCAGCAGCGCTGGGGGACTAGAGGCAGATACGCAGTATTTT; CDR3: CASSAGGLEADTQYF
size: NA; D: TRBD1; length: 17; J: TRBJ1-3; V: TRBV4-2; DNA: TGTGCCAGCAGCCAAGTTCTCCAGGGGGCGGAGGGGCCCACCATATATTTT; CDR3: CASSQVLQGAEGPTIYF
size: NA; D: NA; length: 14; J: TRBJ1-1; V: TRBV3-1/TRBV3-2; DNA: TGTGCCAGCAGCCGGGGGGGTAAGGACACTGAAGCTTTCTTT; CDR3: CASSRGGKDTEAFF
size: NA; D: TRBD1; length: 15; J: TRBJ2-7; V: TRBV7-2; DNA: TGTGCCAGCAGCGTACGGACAGGGGGGGGATACGAGCAGTACTTC; CDR3: CASSVRTGGGYEQYF
size: NA; D: NA; length: 14; J: TRBJ1-1; V: TRBV9; DNA: TGTGCCAGCAGCGCCGGACAAGTGGGCACTGAAGCTTTCTTT; CDR3: CASSAGQVGTEAFF
size: few; D: NA; length: 15; J: TRBJ2-3; V: TRBV6-5; DNA: TGTGCCAGCAGTTACTCGGGGCTTGTCACAGATACGCAGTATTTT; CDR3: CASSYSGLVTDTQYF
size: once; D: NA; length: 12; J: TRBJ1-5; V: TRBV30; DNA: TGTGCCTGGAGTGTAGGAGAAGCGGCCCAGCATTTT; CDR3: CAWSVGEAAQHF
size: NA; D: NA; length: 14; J: TRBJ1-2; V: TRBV6-5; DNA: TGTGCCAGCAGGGGGGACTGGAGCCGTTATGGCTACACCTTC; CDR3: CASRGDWSRYGYTF
size: NA; D: TRBD1; length: 13; J: TRBJ1-2; V: TRBV6-5; DNA: TGTGCCAGCAGGGACAGGGGGTCGGGTGGCTACACCTTC; CDR3: CASRDRGSGGYTF